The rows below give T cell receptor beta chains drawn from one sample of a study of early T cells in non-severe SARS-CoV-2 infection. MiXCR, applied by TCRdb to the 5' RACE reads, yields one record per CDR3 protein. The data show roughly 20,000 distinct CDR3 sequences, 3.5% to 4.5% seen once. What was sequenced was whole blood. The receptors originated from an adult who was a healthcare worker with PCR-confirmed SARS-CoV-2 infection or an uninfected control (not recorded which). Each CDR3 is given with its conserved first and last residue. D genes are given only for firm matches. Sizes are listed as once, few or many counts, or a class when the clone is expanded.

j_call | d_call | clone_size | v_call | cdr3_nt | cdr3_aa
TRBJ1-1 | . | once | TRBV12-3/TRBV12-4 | TGTGCCAGCAGTTTCTCAGGGAACACTGAAGCTTTCTTT | CASSFSGNTEAFF
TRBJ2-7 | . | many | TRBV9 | TGTGCCAGCAGCGTAGGAACAGGGTCCTCCTACGAGCAGTACTTC | CASSVGTGSSYEQYF
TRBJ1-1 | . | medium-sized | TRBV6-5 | TGTGCCAGCAGTTGGGGGAGGGACACTGAAGCTTTCTTT | CASSWGRDTEAFF
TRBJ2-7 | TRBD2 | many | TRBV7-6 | TGTGCCAGCAGTCCTGGGACTAGCCCTACCTACGAGCAGTACTTC | CASSPGTSPTYEQYF
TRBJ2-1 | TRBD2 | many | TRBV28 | TGTGCCAGCAGTTTACTAGCGGAAGGGGAGCAGTTCTTC | CASSLLAEGEQFF
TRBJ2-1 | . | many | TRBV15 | TGTGCCACCAGCAGAGGCAGATTATTTTACAATGAGCAGTTCTTC | CATSRGRLFYNEQFF
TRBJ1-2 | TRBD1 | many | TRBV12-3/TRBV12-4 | TGTGCCAGCAGTGTGGGACAGGGAACCTATGGCTACACCTTC | CASSVGQGTYGYTF
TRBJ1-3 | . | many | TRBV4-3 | TGCGCCAGCAGCCAAGATAAGGCGACTGGAAACACCATATATTTT | CASSQDKATGNTIYF
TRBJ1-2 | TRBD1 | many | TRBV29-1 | TGCAGCGTTGAGGACCGGGACAGGGGGCCGCATGGCTACACCTTC | CSVEDRDRGPHGYTF
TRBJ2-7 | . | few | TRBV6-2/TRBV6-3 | TGTGCCAGCACCCCTATATCGCGGATCTCCTACGAGCAGTACTTC | CASTPISRISYEQYF
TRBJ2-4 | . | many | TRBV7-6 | TGTGCCAGCAGCTTAGAGCCACCCGGACAGACGGGAAACATTCAGTACTTC | CASSLEPPGQTGNIQYF
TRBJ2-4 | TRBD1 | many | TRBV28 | TGTGCCAGCAGAGGAACAGGGGGCGCCTCCAAAAACATTCAGTACTTC | CASRGTGGASKNIQYF
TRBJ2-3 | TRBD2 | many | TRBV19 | TGTGCCAGTAGTAGAACTAGCGGGGGGGCGACAGATACGCAGTATTTT | CASSRTSGGATDTQYF
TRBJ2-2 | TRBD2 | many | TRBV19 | TGTGCCAGTAGTATTATACCCCCGGGACTAGCGGGAGGGCCTGCCGGGGAGCTGTTTTTT | CASSIIPPGLAGGPAGELFF
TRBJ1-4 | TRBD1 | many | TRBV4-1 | TGCGCCAGCAGCTACTCCGGGACAGGGGGCAGTGAAAAACTGTTTTTT | CASSYSGTGGSEKLFF
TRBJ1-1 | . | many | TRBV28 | TGTGCCAGCAGACGTAGGGACAAAGGTGAAGCTTTCTTT | CASRRRDKGEAFF
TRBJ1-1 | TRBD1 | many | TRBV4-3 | TGCGCCAGCAGCCAGTGGGGGACAGGTTCGGTAGCTTTCTTT | CASSQWGTGSVAFF